Listed below are T cell receptor beta chains from one sample, sequenced in a study of CD8 T cells in ankylosing spondylitis. One entry per CDR3 protein results from TCRdb running MiXCR on the 5' RACE reads. The repertoire consists of around 140,000 distinct CDR3 sequences, with approximately 17% occurring once and the leading ten covering around a third. Sequenced material: blood, either unsorted or a sorted T cell fraction (not recorded which). Receptor source: a male donor with ankylosing spondylitis. CDR3s include the opening cysteine and the closing phenylalanine or tryptophan.

V: TRBV7-9; J: TRBJ1-1; CDR3: CASSSRGNTEAFF
V: TRBV5-1; J: TRBJ2-1; CDR3: CASSLSWGGDNEQFF
V: TRBV10-1; J: TRBJ2-1; CDR3: CASSDYAGGRKNEQFF
V: TRBV14; J: TRBJ2-7; CDR3: CASSQQRGSYEQYF
V: TRBV27; J: TRBJ1-5; CDR3: CASSFRGSGQPQHF
V: TRBV5-1; J: TRBJ2-5; CDR3: CASSLEDREGFSEETQYF
V: TRBV6-5; J: TRBJ1-6; CDR3: CASRTGGFTLHF
V: TRBV10-3; J: TRBJ2-1; CDR3: CAIRTSNLAGGSYNEQFF
V: TRBV7-9; J: TRBJ2-1; CDR3: CASSLKSGEQFF
V: TRBV25-1; J: TRBJ2-7; CDR3: CASSADRDTSYEQYF
V: TRBV5-6; J: TRBJ2-7; CDR3: CASSFSVYEQYF
V: TRBV7-3; J: TRBJ2-2; CDR3: CASSLSSTGELFF
V: TRBV20-1; J: TRBJ2-3; CDR3: CSARGTGTDTQYF
V: TRBV9; J: TRBJ1-2; CDR3: CASSLTGWGDNYGYTF
V: TRBV4-1; J: TRBJ1-1; CDR3: CASSLGQEQAFF
V: TRBV29-1; J: TRBJ2-7; CDR3: CSVEEGQNSYEQYF
V: TRBV29-1; J: TRBJ2-2; CDR3: CSVWGVAPPNTGELFF
V: TRBV7-2; J: TRBJ1-5; CDR3: CASSPDWGNQPQHF
V: TRBV11-1; J: TRBJ2-5; CDR3: CASSTITFGARGGGETQYF
V: TRBV5-1; J: TRBJ1-1; CDR3: CASSLVRGAAAEAFF
V: TRBV27; J: TRBJ2-2; CDR3: CASSLFPPPSNTGELFF
V: TRBV6-4; J: TRBJ2-1; CDR3: CASSDGGGGEQFF
V: TRBV12-3/TRBV12-4; J: TRBJ2-7; CDR3: CASSQASSSYEQYF
V: TRBV5-1; J: TRBJ2-1; CDR3: CASSLGDYHNEQFF
V: TRBV20-1; J: TRBJ1-2; CDR3: CSAGKSLQNYGYTF
V: TRBV13; J: TRBJ2-3; CDR3: CASSLGQGNVDTQYF
V: TRBV5-1; J: TRBJ2-1; CDR3: CASSFSWEPLYNEQFF
V: TRBV20-1; J: TRBJ2-3; CDR3: CSAKDEAGGVDTQYF
V: TRBV6-1; J: TRBJ2-1; CDR3: CASSPRVTYNEQFF
V: TRBV4-1; J: TRBJ2-1; CDR3: CASSPSGQGHNEQFF
V: TRBV25-1; J: TRBJ2-1; CDR3: CASSHTAYNEQFF
V: TRBV28; J: TRBJ2-3; CDR3: CASSFLLAGGRDTQYF
V: TRBV29-1; J: TRBJ2-7; CDR3: CSVSQGVYEQYF
V: TRBV4-2; J: TRBJ2-3; CDR3: CASSSPPGTQYF
V: TRBV7-3; J: TRBJ2-1; CDR3: CASSWDYRNLNEQFF
V: TRBV5-6; J: TRBJ2-5; CDR3: CASSGPPQYF
V: TRBV20-1; J: TRBJ2-7; CDR3: CSARDPLAPYEQYF
V: TRBV30; J: TRBJ2-1; CDR3: CAWSVGNEQFF
V: TRBV7-9; J: TRBJ2-3; CDR3: CASSSPGLAGRTDTQYF
V: TRBV6-5; J: TRBJ2-7; CDR3: CASSYASEQYF
V: TRBV7-3; J: TRBJ1-2; CDR3: CASSEDRLYGYTF
V: TRBV5-1; J: TRBJ2-7; CDR3: CASSLAKREGRDEQYF
V: TRBV12-3/TRBV12-4; J: TRBJ2-1; CDR3: CAVGDEQFF